The clone carrying this T cell receptor (beta chain) was recorded at least ten times. Its specificity is not known. This entry comes from a study of regulatory T cells in long-lasting Graves disease. Notes on the study in general: Gene preferences differed: TRBV28, TRBJ1-2, TRBJ2-5 in persistent cases.

Regarding time point: newly diagnosed GD, antithyroid drugs for less than 3 months. Following extraction of RNA from PBMCs, that RNA was used to make the TCR library. By American Thyroid Association guidelines, Graves' disease was diagnosed in the cohort. Blood from the periphery, about 9.7 milliliters in all, was drawn into EDTA tubes. Germline V gene lookup returns CDR1 SGHAT and CDR2 FQNNGV. The trim removed 5 bases at V and 7 bases at J, leaving 19 bases unmatched. The CDR3 totals 17 residues. With iRepertoire HTBI primers and Arm-PCR of CDR3 regions, TCR beta libraries were built. In TCRdb, the multiplex PCR reads were re-called with MiXCR into one record per CDR3 protein. This table has 360,000 or so distinct CDR3 sequences, approximately 10% appearing once. These data were likewise used in another study, on T cells in Graves' hyperthyroidism and ophthalmopathy.

The V and J genes are TRBV11-2 and TRBJ2-5; 7 bases line up with TRBD1. This receptor was taken from a woman aged 18-29 years with Graves disease. The material was peripheral blood mononuclear cells (PBMCs), obtained at new diagnosis, from a patient treated with antithyroid drugs. CDR3 DNA sequence: TGTGCCAGCAGCCCTCAAGTGGTGACAGGGCTTCTCGGGACCCAGTACTTC. This sequence encodes CASSPQVVTGLLGTQYF.